This entry describes one T cell receptor beta chain. Its antigen is not known. Specified time point: newly diagnosed GD, antithyroid drugs for less than 3 months. Making the TCR library involved RNA that had been extracted from PBMCs. The data stem from a study of regulatory T cells in long-lasting Graves disease. Arm-PCR of CDR3 regions and iRepertoire HTBI primers were used to build TCR beta libraries. Each CDR3 protein gets one entry after TCRdb re-called the multiplex PCR reads with MiXCR. The sample lists around 480,000 distinct CDR3 sequences; about 16% were seen once. Broader study findings: New patients shared fewer public clonotypes (around 980) than persistent patients did (about 3,000). Less diverse TCR repertoires were seen in persistent Graves' patients than in newly diagnosed ones.

V was trimmed by 4 bases and J by 3 bases, leaving 15 bases between them. Germline V gives CDR1 MGHRA, CDR2 YSYEKL. This CDR3 is built from 15 residues. Separately, the same data were catalogued under a study of T cells in Graves' hyperthyroidism and ophthalmopathy. This second study notes: An absence of ophthalmopathy progression within 18 months meant stable Graves' hyperthyroidism. Most thyroid clonotypes expanded above 0.001 were also detected in blood.

The material sequenced was peripheral blood mononuclear cells (PBMCs), taken at new diagnosis, from a patient treated with antithyroid drugs. The chain combines TRBV4-1 with TRBJ1-2, with a possible D match to TRBD1 (5 bases). The origin of this receptor is a middle-aged woman with Graves disease. The CDR3 protein is CASSLEGLPYYGYTF. CDR3 sequence (DNA): TGCGCCAGCAGCCTAGAGGGACTCCCCTACTATGGCTACACCTTC.